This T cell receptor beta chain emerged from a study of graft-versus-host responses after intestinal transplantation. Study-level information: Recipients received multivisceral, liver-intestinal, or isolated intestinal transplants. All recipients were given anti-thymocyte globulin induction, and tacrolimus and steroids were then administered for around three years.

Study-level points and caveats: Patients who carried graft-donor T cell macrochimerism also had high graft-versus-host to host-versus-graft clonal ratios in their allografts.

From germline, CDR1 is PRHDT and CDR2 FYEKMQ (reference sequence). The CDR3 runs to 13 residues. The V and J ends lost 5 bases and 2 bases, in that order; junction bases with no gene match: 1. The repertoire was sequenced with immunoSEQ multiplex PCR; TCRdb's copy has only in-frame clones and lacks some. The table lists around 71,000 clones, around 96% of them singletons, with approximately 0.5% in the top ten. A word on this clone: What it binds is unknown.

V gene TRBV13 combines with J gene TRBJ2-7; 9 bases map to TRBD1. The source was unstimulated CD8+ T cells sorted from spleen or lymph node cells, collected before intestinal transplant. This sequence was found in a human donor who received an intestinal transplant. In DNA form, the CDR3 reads TGTGCCAGCAGCCGGACAGGGGCCTACGAGCAGTACTTC. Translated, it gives CASSRTGAYEQYF.